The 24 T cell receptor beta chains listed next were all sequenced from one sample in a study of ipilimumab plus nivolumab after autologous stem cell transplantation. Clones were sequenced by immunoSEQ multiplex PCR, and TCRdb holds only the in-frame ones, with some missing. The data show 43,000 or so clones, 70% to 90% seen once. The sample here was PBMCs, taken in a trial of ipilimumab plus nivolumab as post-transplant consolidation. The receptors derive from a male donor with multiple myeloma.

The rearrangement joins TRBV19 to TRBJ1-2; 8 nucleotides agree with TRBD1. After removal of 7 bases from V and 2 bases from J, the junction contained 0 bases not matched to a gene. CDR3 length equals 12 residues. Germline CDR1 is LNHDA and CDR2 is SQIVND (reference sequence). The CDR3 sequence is CASNRGNYGYTF. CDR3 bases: TGTGCCAGTAACAGGGGGAACTATGGCTACACCTTC.

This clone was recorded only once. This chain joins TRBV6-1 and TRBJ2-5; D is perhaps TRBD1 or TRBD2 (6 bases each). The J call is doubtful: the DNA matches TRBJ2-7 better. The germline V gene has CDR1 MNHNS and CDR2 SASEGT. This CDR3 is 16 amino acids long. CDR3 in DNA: TGTGCCAGCAGTGGGGTCGAGACAGGAGGGACCTACGAGCAGTACTTC. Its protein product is CASSGVETGGTYEQYF.

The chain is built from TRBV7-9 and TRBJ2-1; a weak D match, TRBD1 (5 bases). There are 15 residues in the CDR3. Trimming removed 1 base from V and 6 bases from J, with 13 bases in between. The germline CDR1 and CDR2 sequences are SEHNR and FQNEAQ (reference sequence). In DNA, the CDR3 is TGTGCCAGCAGCTTAGTTACGACAGAAGGCAATGAGCAGTTCTTC. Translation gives CASSLVTTEGNEQFF. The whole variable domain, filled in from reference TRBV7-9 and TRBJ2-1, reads DTGVSQNPRHKITKRGQNVTFRCDPISEHNRLYWYRQTLGQGPEFLTYFQNEAQLEKSRLLSDRFSAERPKGSFSTLEIQRTEQGDSAMYLCASSLVTTEGNEQFFGPGTRLTVL.

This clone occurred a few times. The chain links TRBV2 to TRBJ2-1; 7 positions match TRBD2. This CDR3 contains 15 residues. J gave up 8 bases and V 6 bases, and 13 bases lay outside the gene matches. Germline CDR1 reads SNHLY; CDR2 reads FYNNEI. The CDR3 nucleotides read TGTGCCAGCAGCCCCGGGGGAGCGGGGCGCTATGAGCAGTTCTTC. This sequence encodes CASSPGGAGRYEQFF.

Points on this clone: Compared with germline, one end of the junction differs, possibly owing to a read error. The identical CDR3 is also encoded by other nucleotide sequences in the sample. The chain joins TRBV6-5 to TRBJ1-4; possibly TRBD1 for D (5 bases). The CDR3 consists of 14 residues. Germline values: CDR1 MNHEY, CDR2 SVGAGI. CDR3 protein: CASRTTATNEKLFF. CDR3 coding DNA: TGCGCCAGCAGAACGACAGCTACTAATGAAAAACTGTTTTTT.

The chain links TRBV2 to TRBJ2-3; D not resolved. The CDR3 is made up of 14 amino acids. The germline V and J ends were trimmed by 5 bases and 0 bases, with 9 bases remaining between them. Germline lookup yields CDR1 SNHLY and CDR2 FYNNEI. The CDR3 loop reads CASSSQGSTDTQYF. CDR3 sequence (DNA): TGTGCCAGCAGTTCCCAAGGGAGCACAGATACGCAGTATTTT. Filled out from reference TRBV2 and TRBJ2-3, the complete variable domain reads EPEVTQTPSHQVTQMGQEVILRCVPISNHLYFYWYRQILGQKVEFLVSFYNNEISEKSEIFDDQFSVERPDGSNFTLKIRSTKLEDSAMYFCASSSQGSTDTQYFGPGTRLTVL.

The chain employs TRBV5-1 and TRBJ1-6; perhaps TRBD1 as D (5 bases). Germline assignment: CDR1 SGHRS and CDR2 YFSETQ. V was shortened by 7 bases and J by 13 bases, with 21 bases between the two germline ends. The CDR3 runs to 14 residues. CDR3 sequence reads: CASFAGTSEGPLHF. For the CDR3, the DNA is TGCGCCAGCTTCGCCGGGACGTCGGAGGGTCCCCTCCACTTT.

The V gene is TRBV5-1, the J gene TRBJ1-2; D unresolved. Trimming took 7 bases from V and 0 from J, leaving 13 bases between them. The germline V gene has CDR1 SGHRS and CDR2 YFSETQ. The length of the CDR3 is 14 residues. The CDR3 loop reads CASGEHAANYGYTF. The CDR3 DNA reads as TGCGCCAGCGGAGAGCACGCAGCTAACTATGGCTACACCTTC. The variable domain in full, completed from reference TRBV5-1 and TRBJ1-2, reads KAGVTQTPRYLIKTRGQQVTLSCSPISGHRSVSWYQQTPGQGLQFLFEYFSETQRNKGNFPGRFSGRQFSNSRSEMNVSTLELGDSALYLCASGEHAANYGYTFGSGTRLTVV.

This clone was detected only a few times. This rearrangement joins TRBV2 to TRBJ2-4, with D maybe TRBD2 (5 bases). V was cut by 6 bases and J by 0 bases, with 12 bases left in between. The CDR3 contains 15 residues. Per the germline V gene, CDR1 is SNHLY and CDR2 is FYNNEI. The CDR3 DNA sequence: TGTGCCAGCAGAAAGACCGGGGAAGCCAAAAACATTCAGTACTTC. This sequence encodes CASRKTGEAKNIQYF.

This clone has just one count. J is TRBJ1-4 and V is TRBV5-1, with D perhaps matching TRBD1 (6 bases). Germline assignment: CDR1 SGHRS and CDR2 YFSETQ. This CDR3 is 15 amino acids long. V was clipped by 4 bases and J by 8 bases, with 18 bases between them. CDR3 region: CASSPLGGSGEKLFF. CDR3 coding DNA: TGCGCCAGCAGCCCCTTAGGGGGGAGTGGAGAAAAACTGTTTTTT.

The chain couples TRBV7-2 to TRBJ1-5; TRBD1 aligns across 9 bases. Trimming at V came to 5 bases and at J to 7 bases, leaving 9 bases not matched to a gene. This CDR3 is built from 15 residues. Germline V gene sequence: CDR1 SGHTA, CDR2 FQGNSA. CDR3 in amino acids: CASSTSTGGGQPQHF. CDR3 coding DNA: TGTGCCAGCAGCACCTCGACAGGGGGAGGACAGCCCCAGCATTTT. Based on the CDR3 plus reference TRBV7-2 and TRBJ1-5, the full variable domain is GAGVSQSPSNKVTEKGKDVELRCDPISGHTALYWYRQSLGQGLEFLIYFQGNSAPDKSGLPSDRFSAERTGGSVSTLTIQRTQQEDSAVYLCASSTSTGGGQPQHFGDGTRLSIL.

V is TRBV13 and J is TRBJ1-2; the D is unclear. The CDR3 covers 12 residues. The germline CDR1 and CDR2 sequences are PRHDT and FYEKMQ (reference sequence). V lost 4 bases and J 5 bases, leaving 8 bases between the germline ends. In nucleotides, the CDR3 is TGTGCCAGCAGCTCCAACAGTTATGGCTACACCTTC. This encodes CASSSNSYGYTF.

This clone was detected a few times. The DNA of the CDR3 is TGCGCCAGCATGGACTGCTACGATCAGCCCCAGCATTTT. Translation gives CASMDCYDQPQHF. The V and J genes are TRBV10-1 and TRBJ1-5; D is ambiguous. Looked up from germline, CDR1 is WNHNN and CDR2 is SYGVQD (reference sequence). Trimming took 7 bases from V and 5 from J, leaving 12 bases between them. This CDR3 has 13 residues.

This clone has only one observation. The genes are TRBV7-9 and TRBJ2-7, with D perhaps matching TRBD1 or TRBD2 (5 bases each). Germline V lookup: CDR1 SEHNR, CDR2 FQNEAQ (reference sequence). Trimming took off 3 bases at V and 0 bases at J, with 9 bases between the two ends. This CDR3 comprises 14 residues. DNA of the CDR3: TGTGCCAGCAGCTTCTGGGGGAGCTCCTACGAGCAGTACTTC. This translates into CASSFWGSSYEQYF.

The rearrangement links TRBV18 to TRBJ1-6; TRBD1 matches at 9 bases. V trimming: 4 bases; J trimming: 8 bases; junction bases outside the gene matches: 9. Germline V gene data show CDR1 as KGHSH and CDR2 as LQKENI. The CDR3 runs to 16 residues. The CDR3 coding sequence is TGTGCCAGCTCACTGGCCGGGACAGGGACGCATTCACCCCTCCACTTT. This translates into CASSLAGTGTHSPLHF.

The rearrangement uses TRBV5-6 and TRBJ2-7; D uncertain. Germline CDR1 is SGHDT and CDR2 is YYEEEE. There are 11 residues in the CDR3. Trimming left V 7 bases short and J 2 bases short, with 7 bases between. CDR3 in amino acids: CASQQAYEQYF. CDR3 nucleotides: TGTGCCAGCCAGCAGGCCTACGAGCAGTACTTC.

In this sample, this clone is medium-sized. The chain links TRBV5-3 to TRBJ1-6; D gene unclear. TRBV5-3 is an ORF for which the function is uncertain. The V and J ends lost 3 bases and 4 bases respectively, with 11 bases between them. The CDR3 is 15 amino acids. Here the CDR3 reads CARSSYGRYNSPLHF. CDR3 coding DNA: TGTGCCAGAAGCTCATACGGACGGTATAATTCACCCCTCCACTTT.

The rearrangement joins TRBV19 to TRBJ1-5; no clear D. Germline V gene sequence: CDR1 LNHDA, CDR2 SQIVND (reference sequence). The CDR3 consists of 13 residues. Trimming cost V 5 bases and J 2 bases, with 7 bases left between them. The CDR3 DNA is TGTGCCAGTAGTTTTAAGGGCAATCAGCCCCAGCATTTT. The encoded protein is CASSFKGNQPQHF.

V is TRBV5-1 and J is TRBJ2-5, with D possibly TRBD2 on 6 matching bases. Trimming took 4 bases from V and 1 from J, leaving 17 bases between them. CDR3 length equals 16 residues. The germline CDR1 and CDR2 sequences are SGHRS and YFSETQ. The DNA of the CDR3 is TGCGCCAGCAGCCCTACCCAGGGACTTATCCAAGAGACCCAGTACTTC. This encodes CASSPTQGLIQETQYF.

This CDR3 is CASSPRTDTFDGYTF. DNA of the CDR3: TGTGCCAGCTCACCACGGACGGACACTTTCGATGGCTACACCTTC. V and J are TRBV18 and TRBJ1-2, with D possibly being TRBD1 (5 bases). There are 15 residues in the CDR3. Trimming pared 1 base from V and 6 bases from J, leaving 15 bases between. CDR1 and CDR2 (germline): KGHSH, LQKENI.

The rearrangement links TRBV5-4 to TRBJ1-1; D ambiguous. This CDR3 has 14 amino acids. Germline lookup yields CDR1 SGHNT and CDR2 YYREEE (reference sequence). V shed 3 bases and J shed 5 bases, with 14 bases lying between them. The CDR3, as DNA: TGTGCCAGCAGCTCCAGATCTCGAGGAACTGAAGCTTTCTTT. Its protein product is CASSSRSRGTEAFF.

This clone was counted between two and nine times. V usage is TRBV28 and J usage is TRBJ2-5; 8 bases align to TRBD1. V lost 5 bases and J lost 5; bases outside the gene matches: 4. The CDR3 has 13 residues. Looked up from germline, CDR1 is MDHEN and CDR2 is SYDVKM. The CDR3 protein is CASSRQGPETQYF. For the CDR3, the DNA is TGTGCCAGCAGTAGACAGGGGCCGGAGACCCAGTACTTC.

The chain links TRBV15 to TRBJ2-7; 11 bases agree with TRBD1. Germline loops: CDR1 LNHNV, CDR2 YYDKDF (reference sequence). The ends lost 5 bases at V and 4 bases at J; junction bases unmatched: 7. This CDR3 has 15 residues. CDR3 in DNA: TGTGCCACCAGCGCTCCGGGACAGGGGGTTTACGAGCAGTACTTC. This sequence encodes CATSAPGQGVYEQYF.

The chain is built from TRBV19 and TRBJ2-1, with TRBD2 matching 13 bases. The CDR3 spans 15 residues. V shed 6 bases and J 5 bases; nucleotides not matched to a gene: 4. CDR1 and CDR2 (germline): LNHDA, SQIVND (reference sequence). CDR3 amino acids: CASSSLAGGDNEQFF. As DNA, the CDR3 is TGTGCCAGTAGCTCACTAGCGGGAGGGGACAATGAGCAGTTCTTC.